Below, one T cell receptor beta chain is given with its context. The CDR3 runs 15 residues. V lost 1 base to trimming and J lost 5 bases; unmatched junction nucleotides: 4. CDR1 and CDR2 (germline): SGHTA, FQGNSA. Extracted from the samples, RNA was reverse transcribed into cDNA to serve as the sequencing template. Data came from immunoSEQ multiplex PCR; TCRdb stores just in-frame clones and leaves some out. This repertoire shows 120,000 or so clones, roughly 58% found once; its top ten account for less than 5.5%. The sample is drawn from a study of CD8+ T cells in alopecia areata. The chain joins TRBV7-2 to TRBJ1-1; TRBD1 matches at 10 bases. The sample was CD4+ T cells sorted from blood, taken at week 0. The clonotype was recovered from a human donor with alopecia areata. The CDR3 spells CASSLGTGGRTEAFF. The CDR3 bases are TGTGCCAGCAGCTTAGGGACAGGGGGGAGGACTGAAGCTTTCTTT.